This T cell receptor (beta chain) derives from a study of identifying expanded T cells in peripheral blood. V lost 6 bases and J lost 4, with 15 bases in between. The CDR3 contains 14 residues. Germline V CDR1 and CDR2: SNHLY, FYNNEI. The repertoire was sequenced with immunoSEQ multiplex PCR; TCRdb's copy has only in-frame clones and lacks some. Among around 120,000 clones listed, 85% to 90% were seen once. The receptor was isolated from a person aged 18-69 years in good health. Sequenced sample: blood. The chain carries TRBV2 and TRBJ1-2; possible D gene TRBD1, 6 bases. This CDR3 reads CASRDSLLAYGYTF. Here the CDR3 DNA reads TGTGCCAGCAGGGACAGTTTGCTCGCCTATGGCTACACCTTC.